This T cell receptor beta chain is drawn from a study of cytomegalovirus exposure and HLA in healthy donors. Details on this clone: What it binds is not known.

Vbeta (60) and Jbeta (13) primers were used in the PCR. Libraries were prepared by immunoSEQ multiplex PCR; TCRdb keeps only in-frame clonotypes and omits some of them. In the table there are under 200,000 clones, roughly nine tenths of which are singletons. Germline-derived CDR1 and CDR2 are ENHRY and SYGVKD. The CDR3 contains 15 residues. The V segment lost 6 bases and the J segment 4 bases; nucleotides outside the gene matches: 2. Study-level points and caveats: Highly shared sequence variants in one cluster were likely a sequencing artifact.

Sequencing was carried out using PBMCs. The chain recombines TRBV10-3 with TRBJ2-3, with 15 bases fitting TRBD2. The receptor's source is a young woman in good health and CMV-seronegative. In DNA form, the CDR3 reads TGTGCCATCAGAGGACTAGCGGGGGGGGCAGATACGCAGTATTTT. This sequence encodes CAIRGLAGGADTQYF.